The 16 T cell receptor beta chains presented below share a single source sample, sequenced in a study of OX40 agonist ivuxolimab in advanced cancers. Here immunoSEQ multiplex PCR was the method, and the copy in TCRdb shows in-frame clones only, minus some. The sample consists of roughly 63,000 clones, approximately 90% of them appearing once. This specimen consisted of CD4+ or CD8+ T cells sorted from blood, obtained in a trial of the OX40 agonist ivuxolimab. Source of these receptors: an adult with an advanced solid tumor such as melanoma, head and neck, liver or kidney cancer.

The chain employs TRBV18 and TRBJ2-2; D unclear. The germline gives CDR1 KGHSH, CDR2 LQKENI. V was shortened by 1 base and J by 6 bases, with 18 bases between the two germline ends. The CDR3 extends over 17 amino acids. The CDR3 bases are TGTGCCAGCTCACCACGGATGCCATATCCAGAGGCCGGGGAGCTGTTTTTT. Translation: CASSPRMPYPEAGELFF.

This chain links TRBV2 with TRBJ2-1, with D tentatively TRBD2 (6 bases). The CDR3 spans 13 residues. Germline assignment: CDR1 SNHLY and CDR2 FYNNEI. V dropped 8 bases and J dropped 8 bases, with 16 bases sitting between them. The CDR3 DNA reads TGTGCCAGCCGAAAGGCGGGACGCGATGAGCAGTTCTTC. Protein product: CASRKAGRDEQFF.

This clone has a handful of counts. The chain combines TRBV2 with TRBJ1-4; D gene uncertain. Germline CDR1 reads SNHLY; CDR2 reads FYNNEI. V lost 5 bases to trimming and J lost 4 bases, with 14 bases between them. The CDR3 is 15 amino acids. The DNA of the CDR3 is TGTGCCAGCAGTCTCTCCACGGGATTTAATGAAAAACTGTTTTTT. Its protein product is CASSLSTGFNEKLFF.

The CDR3 DNA reads as TGCGCCAGCAGCCGGGACGCCGAAACCGGGGAGCTGTTTTTT. Its translation: CASSRDAETGELFF. The rearrangement joins TRBV5-1 to TRBJ2-2, with D tentatively TRBD1 or TRBD2 (5 bases each). The CDR3 is 14 amino acids. The germline CDR1 and CDR2 sequences are SGHRS and YFSETQ. V was pared by 4 bases and J by 5 bases, with 12 bases between.

This rearrangement joins TRBV11-1 to TRBJ2-1; 12 positions agree with TRBD1. Germline CDR1 reads SGHAT; CDR2 reads FQDESV (reference sequence). The CDR3 length is 18 residues. J was trimmed by 5 bases and V by 3 bases; bases with no gene match: 11. The CDR3 DNA is TGTGCCAGCAGCTTCCTCTTCGGGACAGGGGGCTTTGACAATGAGCAGTTCTTC. This sequence encodes CASSFLFGTGGFDNEQFF.

The chain has TRBV5-4 and TRBJ2-3; D not certain. This CDR3 has 14 amino acids. From germline, CDR1 is SGHNT and CDR2 YYREEE (reference sequence). V dropped 6 bases and J dropped 0 bases, with 11 bases sitting between them. CDR3 loop: CASTTDPSTDTQYF. For the CDR3, the DNA is TGTGCCAGCACTACGGACCCCAGCACAGATACGCAGTATTTT.

The chain employs TRBV19 and TRBJ2-3, with TRBD1 identical over 7 bases. The CDR3 covers 13 residues. V gave up 5 bases and J gave up 5 bases; unmatched junction bases: 4. Germline V gene data show CDR1 as LNHDA and CDR2 as SQIVND (reference sequence). The CDR3 nucleotides are TGTGCCAGTAGTGACAGGGTTGTAGATACGCAGTATTTT. Translation gives CASSDRVVDTQYF.

The J gene is TRBJ2-7, the V gene TRBV21-1; the table's D call, TRBD1, has no DNA check behind it. TRBV21-1 is an annotated pseudogene. The CDR3 length is 17 residues. The chain's CDR3 is CASSYYSTGIDSYEQYF. The CDR3 nucleotides read TGTGCCAGCAGTTACTACTCGACAGGGATCGATTCCTACGAGCAGTACTTC.

J is TRBJ2-7 and V is TRBV9; TRBD2 matches at 8 bases. Germline CDR1 reads SGDLS; CDR2 reads YYNGEE. J was trimmed by 4 bases and V by 4 bases; bases with no gene match: 7. CDR3 length: 14 amino acids. CDR3 loop: CASSLTSGIYEQYF. DNA of the CDR3: TGTGCCAGCAGCCTCACTAGCGGTATATACGAGCAGTACTTC. The whole variable domain, remainder taken from reference TRBV9 and TRBJ2-7, is DSGVTQTPKHLITATGQRVTLRCSPRSGDLSVYWYQQSLDQGLQFLIQYYNGEERAKGNILERFSAQQFPDLHSELNLSSLELGDSALYFCASSLTSGIYEQYFGPGTRLTVT.

J is TRBJ2-1 and V is TRBV15; D possibly corresponds to TRBD2 (5 bases). In germline, CDR1 is LNHNV, CDR2 YYDKDF (reference sequence). V was shortened by 1 base and J by 1 base, with 5 bases between the two germline ends. This CDR3 has 14 amino acids. This CDR3 is CATSRGTSYNEQFF. The DNA for the CDR3 is TGTGCCACCAGCAGAGGGACTTCCTACAATGAGCAGTTCTTC.

The rearrangement joins TRBV7-9 to TRBJ2-2, with a possible D match to TRBD1 (6 bases). V was pared by 5 bases and J by 4 bases, with 20 bases between. Per the germline V gene, CDR1 is SEHNR and CDR2 is FQNEAQ (reference sequence). This CDR3 spans 17 amino acids. DNA for the CDR3: TGTGCCAGCAGCCATGCTGGACAGTACCGATTCACCGGGGAGCTGTTTTTT. Translated: CASSHAGQYRFTGELFF.

The rearrangement links TRBV29-1 to TRBJ2-3; 7 bases are a match to TRBD1. The germline gives CDR1 SQVTM, CDR2 ANQGSEA. The trim removed 2 bases at V and 7 bases at J, leaving 6 bases unmatched. The CDR3 has 13 amino acids. The CDR3: CSVEPGTAHTQYF. The CDR3 DNA is TGCAGCGTTGAACCGGGGACAGCCCATACGCAGTATTTT.

The rearrangement links TRBV6-5 to TRBJ1-2; no clear D gene. The CDR3 has 12 amino acids. CDR1 MNHEY and CDR2 SVGAGI come from the germline V gene. Trimming left V 6 bases short and J 8 bases short, with 13 bases between. The chain's CDR3 is CASRLRGGGYTF. CDR3 in DNA: TGTGCCAGCAGACTACGCGGCGGAGGCTACACCTTC.

V gene TRBV5-1 combines with J gene TRBJ2-1, with 10 bases aligning to TRBD2. V lost 5 bases, J lost 1 base, and 12 bases stayed unmatched. CDR1 and CDR2 from the germline V gene are SGHRS and YFSETQ. The CDR3 is 18 amino acids. The DNA for the CDR3 is TGCGCCAGCAGGGGGGGTCTAGCGGGAGTTGGTTCCTACAATGAGCAGTTCTTC. It codes for CASRGGLAGVGSYNEQFF.

The chain uses TRBV7-9 and TRBJ2-2, with no clear D. The V gene's germline CDR1 is SEHNR and CDR2 FQNEAQ (reference sequence). The CDR3 is 15 amino acids. Between the trimmed V and J ends, which lost 6 bases and 4 bases, there was a span of 15 bases. The CDR3 DNA reads as TGTGCCAGCAGTTTTACCCCAAGGATCACCGGGGAGCTGTTTTTT. Translation: CASSFTPRITGELFF.

Only one count was recorded for this clone. A junction boundary mismatches the germline segment, possibly from a read error. Here the CDR3 DNA reads TGCGCCAGCAGGTTGGGACTAAGCAGGAATGAGCAGTTCTTC. The encoded protein is CASRLGLSRNEQFF. This chain uses TRBV5-1 with TRBJ2-1; 7 bases are shared with TRBD2. Germline V gene lookup returns CDR1 SGHRS and CDR2 YFSETQ. The CDR3 length is 14 residues.